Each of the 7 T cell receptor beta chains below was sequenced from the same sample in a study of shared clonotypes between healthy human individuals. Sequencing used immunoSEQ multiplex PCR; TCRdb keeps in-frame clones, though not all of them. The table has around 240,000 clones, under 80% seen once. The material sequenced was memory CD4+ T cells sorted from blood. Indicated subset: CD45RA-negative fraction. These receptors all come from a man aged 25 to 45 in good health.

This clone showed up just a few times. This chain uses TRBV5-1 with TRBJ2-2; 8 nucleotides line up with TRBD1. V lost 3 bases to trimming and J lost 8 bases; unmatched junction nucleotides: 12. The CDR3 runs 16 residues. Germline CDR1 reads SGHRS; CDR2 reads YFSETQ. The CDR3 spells CASSSYRGTLIGELFF. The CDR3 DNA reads TGCGCCAGCAGCTCGTACAGGGGGACCTTGATTGGGGAGCTGTTTTTT.

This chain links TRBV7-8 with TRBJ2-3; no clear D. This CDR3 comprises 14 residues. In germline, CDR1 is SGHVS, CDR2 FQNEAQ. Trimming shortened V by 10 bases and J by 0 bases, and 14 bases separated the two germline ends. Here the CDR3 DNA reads TGTGCCACCAACTTATTCGGAAGCACAGATACGCAGTATTTT. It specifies CATNLFGSTDTQYF.

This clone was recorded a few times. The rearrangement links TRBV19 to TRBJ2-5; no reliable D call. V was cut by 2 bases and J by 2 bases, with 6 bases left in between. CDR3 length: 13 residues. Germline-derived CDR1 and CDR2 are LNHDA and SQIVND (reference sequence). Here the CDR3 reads CASSIQPQETQYF. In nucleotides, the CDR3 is TGTGCCAGTAGTATACAGCCTCAAGAGACCCAGTACTTC.

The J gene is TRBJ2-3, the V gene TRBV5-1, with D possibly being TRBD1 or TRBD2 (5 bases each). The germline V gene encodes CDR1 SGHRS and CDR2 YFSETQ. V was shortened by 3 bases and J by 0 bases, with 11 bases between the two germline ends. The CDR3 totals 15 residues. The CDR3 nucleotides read TGCGCCAGCAGCTCCGTCGGGGCGAGCACAGATACGCAGTATTTT. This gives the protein CASSSVGASTDTQYF.

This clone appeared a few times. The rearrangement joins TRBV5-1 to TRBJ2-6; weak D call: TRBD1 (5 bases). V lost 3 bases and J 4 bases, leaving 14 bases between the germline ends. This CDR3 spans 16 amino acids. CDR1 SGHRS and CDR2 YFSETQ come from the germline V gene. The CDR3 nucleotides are TGCGCCAGCAGCTACCCTCTAGGGGCCGGGGCCAACGTCCTGACTTTC. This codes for CASSYPLGAGANVLTF.

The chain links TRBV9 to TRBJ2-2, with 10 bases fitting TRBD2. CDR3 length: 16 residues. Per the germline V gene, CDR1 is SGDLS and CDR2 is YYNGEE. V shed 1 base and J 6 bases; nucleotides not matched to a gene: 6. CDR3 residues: CASSVNSGRLAGELFF. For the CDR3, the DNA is TGTGCCAGCAGCGTAAATAGCGGGAGGTTGGCCGGGGAGCTGTTTTTT.

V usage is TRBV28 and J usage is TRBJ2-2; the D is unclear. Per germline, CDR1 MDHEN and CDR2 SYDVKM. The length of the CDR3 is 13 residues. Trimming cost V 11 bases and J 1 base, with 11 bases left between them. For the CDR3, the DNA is TGTGCCGCCCGGACCGTGAACACCGGGGAGCTGTTTTTT. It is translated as CAARTVNTGELFF.